This entry describes one T cell receptor (beta chain). What it binds is unknown. Data came from immunoSEQ multiplex PCR; TCRdb stores just in-frame clones and leaves some out. Here the sample spans tens of thousands of clones, about 79% being singletons. This sample stems from a study of radiotherapy plus CTLA-4 blockade in lung cancer. Study-level information: Disease control was achieved by about 34% of patients, and objective responses by 15% to 20%.

Focal radiation plus CTLA-4 blockade with ipilimumab was given to patients with chemo-refractory metastatic non-small-cell lung cancer. Overall study findings and caveats: Radiotherapy was combined with ipilimumab, and tumor-derived TCR clones then expanded in blood.

Germline values: CDR1 SNHLY, CDR2 FYNNEI. V gave up 6 bases and J gave up 0 bases, with 17 bases separating them. CDR3 size: 17 residues. This rearrangement joins TRBV2 to TRBJ2-2; D may be TRBD2 (6 bases). The sequence came from a human donor with non-small cell lung cancer who had a partial response to radiotherapy plus ipilimumab. Some clones in this sample may be carry-over from other donors' samples. The source material was peripheral blood, sampled from a patient treated with radiotherapy plus ipilimumab. The CDR3 nucleotides read TGTGCCAGCAGGATCGAAGAACTAGCAACGAACACCGGGGAGCTGTTTTTT. This encodes CASRIEELATNTGELFF.